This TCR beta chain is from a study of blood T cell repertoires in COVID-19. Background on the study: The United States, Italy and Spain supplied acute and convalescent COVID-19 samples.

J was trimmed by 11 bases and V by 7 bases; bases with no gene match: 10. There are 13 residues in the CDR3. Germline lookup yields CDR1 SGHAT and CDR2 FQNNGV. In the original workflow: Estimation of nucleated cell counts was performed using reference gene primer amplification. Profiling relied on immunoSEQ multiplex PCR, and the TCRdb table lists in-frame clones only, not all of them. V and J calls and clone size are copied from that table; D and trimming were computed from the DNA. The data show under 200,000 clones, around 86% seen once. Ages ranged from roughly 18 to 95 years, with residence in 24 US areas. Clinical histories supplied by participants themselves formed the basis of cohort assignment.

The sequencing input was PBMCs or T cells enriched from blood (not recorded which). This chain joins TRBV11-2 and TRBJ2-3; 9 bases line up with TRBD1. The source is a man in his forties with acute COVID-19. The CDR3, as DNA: TGTGCCAGCACCGTTATACCGGGACAGGGGCAGTATTTT. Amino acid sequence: CASTVIPGQGQYF.